The present T cell receptor beta chain was sequenced within a study of cytomegalovirus exposure and HLA in healthy donors. The method was immunoSEQ multiplex PCR; TCRdb's version includes in-frame clones alone and lacks a portion of them. The data show roughly 120,000 clones, about 94% seen once. The sequencing input was PBMCs. The receptor was derived from a woman between 18 and 29 years old in good health and CMV-seronegative.

CDR3: CASSFSTGGGNNSPLHF. The CDR3 region has the DNA TGTGCCAGCAGCTTCTCAACAGGGGGAGGAAATAATTCACCCCTCCACTTT. The chain couples TRBV11-2 to TRBJ1-6, with 8 positions matching TRBD1. The CDR3 extends over 17 amino acids. V shed 3 bases, J shed 5 bases, and the junction held 9 bases outside the gene matches. Germline CDR1 SGHAT, CDR2 FQNNGV.